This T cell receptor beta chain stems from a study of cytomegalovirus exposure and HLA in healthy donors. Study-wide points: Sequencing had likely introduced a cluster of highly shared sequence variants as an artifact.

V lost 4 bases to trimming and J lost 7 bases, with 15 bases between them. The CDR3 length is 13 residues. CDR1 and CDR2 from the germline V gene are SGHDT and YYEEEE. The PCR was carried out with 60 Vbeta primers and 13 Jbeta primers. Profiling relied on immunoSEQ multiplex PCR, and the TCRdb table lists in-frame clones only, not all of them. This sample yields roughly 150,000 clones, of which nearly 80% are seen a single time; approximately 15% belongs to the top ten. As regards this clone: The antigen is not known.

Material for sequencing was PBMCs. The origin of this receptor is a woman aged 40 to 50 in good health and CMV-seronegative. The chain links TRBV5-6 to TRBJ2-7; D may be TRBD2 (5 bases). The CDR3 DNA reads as TGTGCCAGCAGCCGGACTGCCTGGGAGGAGCAGTACTTC. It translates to CASSRTAWEEQYF. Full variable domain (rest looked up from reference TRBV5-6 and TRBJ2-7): DAGVTQSPTHLIKTRGQQVTLRCSPKSGHDTVSWYQQALGQGPQFIFQYYEEEERQRGNFPDRFSGHQFPNYSSELNVNALLLGDSALYLCASSRTAWEEQYFGPGTRLTVT.